These 26 T cell receptor beta chains came from one sample sequenced in a study of shared clonotypes between healthy human individuals. Sequencing used immunoSEQ multiplex PCR; TCRdb keeps in-frame clones, though not all of them. Of about 2.2 million clones listed, about 94% are singletons. Naive CD8 cells lacked CD45RO, underwent positive selection for CCR7 and left out terminally differentiated effector memory CD45RA+ cells. Sequencing input: naive CD8+ T cells from PBMCs. Every receptor here comes from a young man in good health. Some clones in this sample may be carry-over from other donors' samples.

The chain couples TRBV29-1 to TRBJ2-4; D may match TRBD1 or TRBD2 (5 bases each). Germline lookup yields CDR1 SQVTM and CDR2 ANQGSEA. The CDR3 covers 13 residues. With 1 base removed from V and 4 bases from J, the gap between germline ends came to 8 bases. CDR3 sequence (DNA): TGCAGCGTTGAAGCCGGGGCGAAAAACATTCAGTACTTC. It is translated as CSVEAGAKNIQYF.

This sequence joins TRBV5-6 and TRBJ2-7; D ambiguous. Germline V CDR1 and CDR2: SGHDT, YYEEEE. V lost 0 bases and J 3 bases, leaving 7 bases between the germline ends. The CDR3 sequence is 13 residues long. CDR3 amino acids: CASSLGLYYEQYF. DNA for the CDR3: TGTGCCAGCAGCTTGGGCCTTTACTACGAGCAGTACTTC.

The rearrangement links TRBV5-1 to TRBJ2-7, with D maybe TRBD2 (6 bases). V shed 0 bases and J shed 4 bases, with 20 bases lying between them. In germline, CDR1 is SGHRS, CDR2 YFSETQ. The CDR3 extends over 17 amino acids. The CDR3 coding sequence is TGCGCCAGCAGCTTGGGTCTGCTCGTCGGGACTTCTTACGAGCAGTACTTC. Its translation: CASSLGLLVGTSYEQYF.

The chain has TRBV27 and TRBJ2-1; D perhaps matches TRBD2 (6 bases). The V gene's germline CDR1 is MNHEY and CDR2 SMNVEV (reference sequence). CDR3 length: 14 amino acids. V lost 4 bases and J lost 10, with 17 bases in between. The DNA of the CDR3 is TGTGCCAGCAGTTCACCCCGGGACTCCATAGAGCAGTTCTTC. Translating gives CASSSPRDSIEQFF.

J is TRBJ2-2 and V is TRBV5-4, with D unclear. V lost 0 bases, J lost 7 bases, and 7 bases lay in between. Germline V gene sequence: CDR1 SGHNT, CDR2 YYREEE (reference sequence). The CDR3 runs to 13 residues. The CDR3 DNA reads TGTGCCAGCAGCTTGGTCCCAGGCGGGGAGCTGTTTTTT. This translates into CASSLVPGGELFF.

This clone occurred once. Distinct nucleotide sequences in the sample also encode this CDR3. This chain joins TRBV7-3 and TRBJ2-5; no clear D. Germline CDR1 SGHTA, CDR2 FQGTGA. The length of the CDR3 is 13 residues. V lost 1 base and J lost 5, with 8 bases in between. The CDR3 nucleotides read TGTGCCAGCAGCTTAAGTGTTCGGGAGACCCAGTACTTC. Translation: CASSLSVRETQYF. The entire variable domain, with the rest obtained from reference TRBV7-3 and TRBJ2-5, is as follows: GAGVSQTPSNKVTEKGKYVELRCDPISGHTALYWYRQSLGQGPEFLIYFQGTGAADDSGLPNDRFFAVRPEGSVSTLKIQRTERGDSAVYLCASSLSVRETQYFGPGTRLLVL.

Of note for this clone: This CDR3 is also generated by other DNA sequences in the sample. This CDR3 reads CASSPWDRPYEQYF. As DNA, the CDR3 is TGTGCCAGCAGCCCCTGGGACAGACCCTACGAGCAGTACTTC. This chain joins TRBV5-5 and TRBJ2-7; the match to TRBD1 covers 7 bases. Germline trimming cut 4 bases from V and 2 bases from J; bases unmatched to any gene: 6. Germline V gives CDR1 SGHKS, CDR2 YYEKEE (reference sequence). The CDR3 is made up of 14 amino acids.

The chain recombines TRBV4-1 with TRBJ2-7; D not certain. Germline CDR1 is MGHRA and CDR2 is YSYEKL. V was cut by 4 bases and J by 3 bases, with 10 bases left in between. The CDR3 sequence is 13 residues long. The CDR3 DNA reads as TGCGCCAGCAGCCCGGGCCCTATCTACGAGCAGTACTTC. This gives the protein CASSPGPIYEQYF.

The V and J genes are TRBV11-2 and TRBJ2-7; D uncertain. Between the trimmed V and J ends, which lost 4 bases and 4 bases, there was a span of 8 bases. CDR1 is SGHAT, CDR2 FQNNGV, per germline. This CDR3 is built from 12 residues. The CDR3 nucleotides are TGTGCCAGCAGCTCCCGACTTTACGAGCAGTACTTC. Translating gives CASSSRLYEQYF.

About this clone: The same CDR3 is also encoded by other DNA sequences in this sample. The rearrangement joins TRBV11-2 to TRBJ2-7; the D is unclear. The germline V gene encodes CDR1 SGHAT and CDR2 FQNNGV. Trimming stripped 5 bases from V and 0 bases from J, with 8 bases between. The CDR3 totals 13 residues. Here the CDR3 DNA reads TGTGCCAGCAGCCCGGGTTTCTCCTACGAGCAGTACTTC. As protein: CASSPGFSYEQYF.

V usage is TRBV6-6 and J usage is TRBJ2-7; 13 positions match TRBD2. This CDR3 comprises 15 residues. The J segment lost 5 bases and the V segment lost 1 base, leaving 2 bases of the junction unmatched. Germline V gives CDR1 MNHNY, CDR2 SVGAGI (reference sequence). The CDR3 DNA reads as TGTGCCAGCAGTTACTACGGACTAGCGGGGGACGAGCAGTACTTC. This codes for CASSYYGLAGDEQYF.

This chain joins TRBV27 and TRBJ2-7; 7 bases match TRBD2. The CDR3 length is 16 residues. Trimming at V came to 2 bases and at J to 1 base, leaving 8 bases not matched to a gene. Germline V gene lookup returns CDR1 MNHEY and CDR2 SMNVEV (reference sequence). In nucleotides, the CDR3 is TGTGCCAGCAGTTTAAGTGGGGGGGAGAAATCCTACGAGCAGTACTTC. Translated: CASSLSGGEKSYEQYF.

V and J are TRBV11-2 and TRBJ2-5, with a weak D call TRBD1 (5 bases). V was clipped by 2 bases and J by 1 base, with 11 bases between them. There are 15 residues in the CDR3. In germline, CDR1 is SGHAT, CDR2 FQNNGV. This CDR3 reads CASSLNWGSQETQYF. The CDR3 bases are TGTGCCAGCAGCTTAAATTGGGGCTCCCAAGAGACCCAGTACTTC.

The CDR3 spells CASSMRSGYNEQFF. The CDR3 nucleotides are TGTGCCAGTAGTATGCGCTCGGGCTACAATGAGCAGTTCTTC. The chain combines TRBV19 with TRBJ2-1; D is uncertain. The V end lost 3 bases, the J end lost 3 bases, and 9 bases lay between the germline ends. Germline CDR1 is LNHDA and CDR2 is SQIVND (reference sequence). The CDR3 is 14 amino acids.

The gene calls are TRBV10-1 and TRBJ2-5; unclear D gene. V lost 7 bases and J 0 bases, leaving 6 bases between the germline ends. From germline, CDR1 is WNHNN and CDR2 SYGVQD (reference sequence). The CDR3 covers 12 residues. CDR3 nucleotides: TGCGCCAGCACACCGTACCAAGAGACCCAGTACTTC. Residues: CASTPYQETQYF.

The CDR3 reads CAISELGNAGAYNEQFF. The CDR3 nucleotides are TGTGCCATCAGTGAGCTCGGGAACGCGGGAGCTTACAATGAGCAGTTCTTC. The chain uses TRBV10-3 and TRBJ2-1; TRBD2 agrees at 7 bases. Per the germline V gene, CDR1 is ENHRY and CDR2 is SYGVKD. With 2 bases clipped from V and 4 bases from J, the junction kept 11 bases outside the gene matches. This CDR3 has 17 amino acids.

This clone was seen once. This chain connects TRBV18 to TRBJ1-5; 12 bases line up with TRBD1. V lost 2 bases and J lost 7; bases outside the gene matches: 0. The CDR3 has 14 amino acids. Looked up from germline, CDR1 is KGHSH and CDR2 is LQKENI. The CDR3 here is CASSPGTGGQPQHF. CDR3 nucleotides: TGTGCCAGCTCACCAGGGACAGGGGGCCAGCCCCAGCATTTT.

J is TRBJ2-7 and V is TRBV4-2; D is perhaps TRBD2 (5 bases). CDR3 length: 16 amino acids. The germline V and J ends were trimmed by 4 bases and 0 bases, with 16 bases remaining between them. The germline CDR1 and CDR2 sequences are LGHNA and YNFKEQ. CDR3: CASSRELSGFSYEQYF. In DNA, the CDR3 is TGTGCCAGCAGCCGGGAGCTATCGGGATTCTCCTACGAGCAGTACTTC.

The J gene is TRBJ2-3, the V gene TRBV27; no clear D gene. This CDR3 comprises 14 residues. Per the germline V gene, CDR1 is MNHEY and CDR2 is SMNVEV (reference sequence). Deletions cut 10 bases from V and 0 bases from J, with 14 bases between. The CDR3 protein is CATLSQSSTDTQYF. CDR3 sequence (DNA): TGTGCCACCCTGTCCCAGTCTAGCACAGATACGCAGTATTTT.

The chain uses TRBV7-9 and TRBJ1-2; no reliable D call. With 5 bases removed from V and 5 bases from J, the gap between germline ends came to 12 bases. The CDR3 is 13 residues long. In germline, CDR1 is SEHNR, CDR2 FQNEAQ (reference sequence). The CDR3 bases are TGTGCCAGCAGCCCCGGTTGGGAGTATGGCTACACCTTC. The encoded protein is CASSPGWEYGYTF. The full variable domain, completed using reference TRBV7-9 and TRBJ1-2, is DTGVSQNPRHKITKRGQNVTFRCDPISEHNRLYWYRQTLGQGPEFLTYFQNEAQLEKSRLLSDRFSAERPKGSFSTLEIQRTEQGDSAMYLCASSPGWEYGYTFGSGTRLTVV.

The chain has TRBV9 and TRBJ2-1; 8 bases are shared with TRBD2. CDR1 and CDR2 (germline): SGDLS, YYNGEE. The V and J ends lost 4 bases and 5 bases, in that order; junction bases with no gene match: 8. CDR3 length: 15 amino acids. As DNA, the CDR3 is TGTGCCAGCAGCTATGGAGCGGGAGTTAACAATGAGCAGTTCTTC. This encodes CASSYGAGVNNEQFF.

The chain has TRBV7-2 and TRBJ2-3; 10 bases are a match to TRBD2. This CDR3 is built from 17 residues. CDR1 and CDR2 from the germline V gene are SGHTA and FQGNSA. J was trimmed by 2 bases and V by 6 bases; bases with no gene match: 11. Written as DNA, the CDR3 is TGTGCCAGCAGACACATAGCGGGAGGTCCGTTCACAGATACGCAGTATTTT. This sequence encodes CASRHIAGGPFTDTQYF. Drawing the rest from reference TRBV7-2 and TRBJ2-3, the complete variable domain is GAGVSQSPSNKVTEKGKDVELRCDPISGHTALYWYRQSLGQGLEFLIYFQGNSAPDKSGLPSDRFSAERTGGSVSTLTIQRTQQEDSAVYLCASRHIAGGPFTDTQYFGPGTRLTVL.

The genes are TRBV27 and TRBJ2-3; 10 nucleotides line up with TRBD2. CDR1 and CDR2 from the germline V gene are MNHEY and SMNVEV (reference sequence). CDR3 length: 16 residues. Losses at the gene ends were 8 bases for V and 3 bases for J; bases not matched to a gene: 11. The CDR3: CASRLRTSGGTDTQYF. Written as DNA, the CDR3 is TGTGCCAGCCGACTCCGGACTAGCGGAGGGACAGATACGCAGTATTTT.

This chain connects TRBV5-1 to TRBJ2-7; D is uncertain. This CDR3 comprises 14 residues. Deletions cut 0 bases from V and 3 bases from J, with 10 bases between. Per germline, CDR1 SGHRS and CDR2 YFSETQ. CDR3 region: CASSLASHYYEQYF. CDR3 coding DNA: TGCGCCAGCAGCTTGGCCTCGCATTACTACGAGCAGTACTTC.

The gene calls are TRBV15 and TRBJ2-5; D not certain. The CDR3 totals 11 residues. Germline CDR1 and CDR2: LNHNV and YYDKDF (reference sequence). Trimming took off 4 bases at V and 5 bases at J, with 5 bases between the two ends. CDR3 DNA sequence: TGTGCCACCAGCATCAGGGAGACCCAGTACTTC. This codes for CATSIRETQYF.

The count of this clone is one. The chain couples TRBV7-8 to TRBJ2-1; D is unresolved. V lost 3 bases to trimming and J lost 6 bases, with 12 bases between them. There are 14 residues in the CDR3. Germline V lookup: CDR1 SGHVS, CDR2 FQNEAQ. CDR3 sequence (DNA): TGTGCCAGCAGCTTCGAGCAGTCTTTCAATGAGCAGTTCTTC. This gives the protein CASSFEQSFNEQFF. The full variable domain, completed using reference TRBV7-8 and TRBJ2-1, is GAGVSQSPRYKVAKRGQDVALRCDPISGHVSLFWYQQALGQGPEFLTYFQNEAQLDKSGLPSDRFFAERPEGSVSTLKIQRTQQEDSAVYLCASSFEQSFNEQFFGPGTRLTVL.